This TCR beta chain was identified in a study of PD-1 blockade in mismatch repair-deficient tumors. Time point noted: approximately 11-day in vitro stimulation with candidate neoantigen peptide 7. Several ELISpot-reactive neoantigen peptides each drove an approximately ten-day in vitro stimulation. A no-peptide control culture served as baseline for clone fold changes. A remark on this clone: The target antigen is unknown.

Germline-derived CDR1 and CDR2 are GTSNPN and SVGIG (reference sequence). The V end lost 4 bases, the J end lost 2 bases, and 11 bases lay between the germline ends. The CDR3 runs 13 residues. TCRdb's copy holds only in-frame clones and misses some; the assay was immunoSEQ multiplex PCR. This table holds nearly 9,000 clones, roughly 88% found once. The study's findings and limits: Tumor-resident clones, often undetectable pretreatment in blood, expanded then contracted after pembrolizumab.

Sequenced here: cells cultured in vitro, sampled from a patient treated with pembrolizumab. The chain joins TRBV30 to TRBJ1-2; no clear D gene. The TCR originated in an adult with mismatch repair-deficient cancer. CDR3 sequence: CAWKIPGNYGYTF. Here the CDR3 DNA reads TGTGCCTGGAAAATACCGGGAAACTATGGCTACACCTTC.